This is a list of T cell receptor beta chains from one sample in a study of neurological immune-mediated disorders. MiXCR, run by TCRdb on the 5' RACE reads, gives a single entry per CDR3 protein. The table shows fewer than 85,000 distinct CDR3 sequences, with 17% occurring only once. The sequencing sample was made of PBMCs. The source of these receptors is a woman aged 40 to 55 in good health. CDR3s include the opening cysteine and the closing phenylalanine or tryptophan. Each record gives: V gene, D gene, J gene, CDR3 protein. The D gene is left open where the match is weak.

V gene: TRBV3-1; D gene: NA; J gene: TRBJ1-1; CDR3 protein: CASSQVRNTEAFF
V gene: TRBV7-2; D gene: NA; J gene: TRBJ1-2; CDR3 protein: CASSLESGGGQNYGYTF
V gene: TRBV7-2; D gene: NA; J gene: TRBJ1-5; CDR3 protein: CASSLKTGQPQHF
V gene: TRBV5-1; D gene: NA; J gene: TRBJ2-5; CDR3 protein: CASSEGPLQETQYF
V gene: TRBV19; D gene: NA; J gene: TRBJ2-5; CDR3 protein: CASSIGRQETQYF
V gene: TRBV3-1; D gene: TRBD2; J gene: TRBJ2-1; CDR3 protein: CASSQDAGGGYNEQFF
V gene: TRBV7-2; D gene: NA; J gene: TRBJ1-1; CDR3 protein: CASSLVGGRDTEAFF
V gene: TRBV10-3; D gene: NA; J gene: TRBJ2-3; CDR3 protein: CAIQDVGHPSTDTQYF
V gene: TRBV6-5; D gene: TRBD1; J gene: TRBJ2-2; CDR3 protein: CANSSGTGEITGEPFF
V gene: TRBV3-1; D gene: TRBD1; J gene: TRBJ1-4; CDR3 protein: CASSQEHIWTGSEGVQKLFF
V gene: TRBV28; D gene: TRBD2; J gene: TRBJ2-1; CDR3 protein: CASSSPSASGGATFYNEQFF
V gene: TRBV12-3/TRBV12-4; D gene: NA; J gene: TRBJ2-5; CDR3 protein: CASSLHREGETQYF
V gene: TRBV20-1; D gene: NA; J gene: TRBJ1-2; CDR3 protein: CSARLQGLWGYTF
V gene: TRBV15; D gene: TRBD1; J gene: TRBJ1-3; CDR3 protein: CSTSRGLGGSSGNTIYF
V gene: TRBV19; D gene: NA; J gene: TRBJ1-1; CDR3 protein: CASSISTNTEAFF
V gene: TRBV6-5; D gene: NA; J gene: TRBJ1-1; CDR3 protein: CASSYSPQEGTEAFF
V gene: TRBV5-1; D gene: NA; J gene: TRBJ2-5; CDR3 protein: CASILDGLNLQETQYF
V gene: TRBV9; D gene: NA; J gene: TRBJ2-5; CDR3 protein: CASSVGLLGGETQYF
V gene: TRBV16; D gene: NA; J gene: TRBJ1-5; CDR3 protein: CASSQFGAQNQPQHF
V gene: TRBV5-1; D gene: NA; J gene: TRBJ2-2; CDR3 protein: CASSLLANGGELFF
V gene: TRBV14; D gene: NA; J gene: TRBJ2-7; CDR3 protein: CASSAWRGAFYEQYF